This T cell receptor beta chain was recovered during a study of blood T cell repertoires in COVID-19. Whole-study context: PBMCs, B-cell-depleted T cells, or T cells provided the cDNA or gDNA that made up the material.

Source study methods: Using reference gene primer amplification, nucleated cell counts were estimated. The repertoire was sequenced with immunoSEQ multiplex PCR; TCRdb's copy has only in-frame clones and lacks some. The D gene and trimming were derived from the DNA, and the V and J assignments and clone size from that table. The sample holds hundreds of thousands of clones, 85% to 90% seen once. The CDR3 runs 15 residues. V was pared by 1 base and J by 4 bases, with 11 bases between. The germline gives CDR1 LGHNA, CDR2 YNFKEQ. The genes are TRBV4-2 and TRBJ2-1, with D possibly matching TRBD1 (5 bases). Sequencing was carried out using PBMCs or T cells enriched from blood (not recorded which). This receptor was identified in a man aged 30 to 45 who had recovered from COVID-19. Here the CDR3 reads CASSQVGLRYNEQFF. CDR3 DNA sequence: TGTGCCAGCAGCCAAGTGGGGCTCAGGTACAATGAGCAGTTCTTC.